This note documents a single T cell receptor beta chain sequence. The target antigen is unknown. At the DNA level, this CDR3 is encoded by other sequences in the same sample as well. The data stem from a study of shared clonotypes between healthy human individuals. The study, taken as a whole, reports: The low donor count limited represented genetic and exposure-history diversity.

Between the trimmed V and J ends, which lost 1 base and 3 bases, there was a span of 9 bases. The CDR3 runs to 15 residues. Germline CDR1 and CDR2: MGHRA and YSYEKL. Libraries were prepared by immunoSEQ multiplex PCR; TCRdb keeps only in-frame clonotypes and omits some of them. The table has some 2,000,000 clones, roughly 96% seen once. The TCR was taken from a man younger than 35 in good health. Source material: naive CD4+ T cells sorted from blood. Subset given: CD45RA+ positively selected. The V call is TRBV4-1, the J call TRBJ1-4; unclear D gene. CDR3 amino acids: CASSQVAGSNEKLFF. In nucleotides, the CDR3 is TGCGCCAGCAGCCAAGTAGCTGGGTCTAATGAAAAACTGTTTTTT.